These 11 T cell receptor beta chains were sequenced from one sample in a study of low-dose radiotherapy and immunotherapy resistance in tumors (dated by TCRdb to between 2022 and 2023). Superscript III and a set of TRAV- and TRBV-specific primers were used to synthesize first-strand cDNA, so that both TCRalpha and TCRbeta chains were covered. TCRs were amplified with Phusion for roughly 20 PCR cycles, with a constant-region primer paired with the adapter attached to the V primers. TCRdb redid the processing of the public reads, applying fastp at Q25 and MiXCR, and retained in-frame beta chains. Identical CDR3 protein sequences are pooled into one entry, listed with their most common genes and DNA. The sample data list roughly 8,000 distinct CDR3 sequences, and 60% to 70% of these were observed just once. The biggest ten clones account for about 9% of the sample. All receptors derive from a human donor with advanced metastatic prostate, ovarian, gallbladder or colorectal cancer (not recorded which). This table probably holds off-target reads from a library built for another chain.

The chain employs TRBV11-2 and TRBJ2-5; D is undetermined. This CDR3 has 14 amino acids. Germline assignment: CDR1 SGHAT and CDR2 FQNNGV. V was trimmed by 2 bases and J by 0 bases, leaving 7 bases between them. The CDR3 here is CASSLMSDQETQYF. In DNA form, the CDR3 reads TGTGCCAGCAGCTTAATGTCGGACCAAGAGACCCAGTACTTC.

This chain uses TRBV4-3 with TRBJ2-7; D remains unclear. The CDR3 runs to 15 residues. CDR1 and CDR2 (germline): LGHNA, YSLEER. The V end lost 0 bases, the J end lost 3 bases, and 12 bases lay between the germline ends. CDR3 bases: TGCGCCAGCAGCCAAGAAAGGGTACGGAACTACGAGCAGTACTTC. Translated, it gives CASSQERVRNYEQYF.

This clonotype was observed a few times. The chain couples TRBV6-6 to TRBJ1-2; TRBD1 matches 7 bases. Germline V gene sequence: CDR1 MNHNY, CDR2 SVGAGI (reference sequence). CDR3 length: 15 amino acids. Trimming cost V 5 bases and J 0 bases; bases outside gene matches: 6. The CDR3 region has the DNA TGTGCCAGCAGTCAGGGGGATGGCACTAACTATGGCTACACCTTC. This encodes CASSQGDGTNYGYTF.

The rearrangement joins TRBV10-3 to TRBJ2-3; D is ambiguous. Looked up from germline, CDR1 is ENHRY and CDR2 is SYGVKD. V lost 3 bases and J lost 6, with 7 bases in between. The CDR3 loop spans 12 amino acids. The CDR3 region has the DNA TGTGCCATCAGTGATGGAACGGATACGCAGTATTTT. This encodes CAISDGTDTQYF.

CDR3 nucleotides: TGTGCCAGCAGCGGGTGGGAGACCCAGTACTTC. Its protein is CASSGWETQYF. This chain links TRBV2 with TRBJ2-5; D is uncertain. Germline V lookup: CDR1 SNHLY, CDR2 FYNNEI. The CDR3 contains 11 residues. V dropped 6 bases and J dropped 5 bases, with 7 bases sitting between them.

This clonotype has only one observation. This chain links TRBV4-1 with TRBJ2-1; 8 nucleotides align to TRBD2. The CDR3 loop spans 13 amino acids. Germline loops: CDR1 MGHRA, CDR2 YSYEKL. Unmatched junction bases numbered 3, after V lost 4 bases and J lost 7 bases. CDR3 bases: TGCGCCAGCAGCCTGATAGCGGGAAATGAGCAGTTCTTC. It encodes CASSLIAGNEQFF.

J is TRBJ2-2 and V is TRBV18; no clear D gene. Germline assignment: CDR1 KGHSH and CDR2 LQKENI. The CDR3 covers 14 residues. The ends were cut back, 1 base at V and 1 base at J, with 4 bases in the middle. The CDR3 nucleotides are TGTGCCAGCTCACCACGGGAGAACACCGGGGAGCTGTTTTTT. The encoded protein is CASSPRENTGELFF.

This clonotype occurred a few times. The chain links TRBV12-3 or TRBV12-4 to TRBJ2-7; possible D gene TRBD1, 6 bases. This CDR3 is 12 amino acids long. V gave up 6 bases and J gave up 3 bases, with 9 bases separating them. This CDR3 is CASSTQGYEQYF. As DNA, the CDR3 is TGTGCCAGCAGCACACAGGGCTACGAGCAGTACTTC.

This clonotype was detected only a few times. The chain combines TRBV10-3 with TRBJ1-2; possibly TRBD1 for D (6 bases). The CDR3 is 13 residues long. The germline CDR1 and CDR2 sequences are ENHRY and SYGVKD. V was shortened by 6 bases and J by 1 base, with 9 bases between the two germline ends. The CDR3 nucleotides are TGTGCCATCAGCCACAGGGATAACTATGGCTACACCTTC. Its translation is CAISHRDNYGYTF.

This clonotype showed up just a few times. The rearrangement uses TRBV5-1 and TRBJ2-7, with 11 bases that match TRBD1. Germline CDR1 SGHRS, CDR2 YFSETQ. CDR3 length equals 15 residues. Germline trimming cut 1 base from V and 2 bases from J; bases unmatched to any gene: 2. The CDR3, as DNA: TGCGCCAGCAGCTTGCCGGGACAGGGGGCCTACGAGCAGTACTTC. Translated, it gives CASSLPGQGAYEQYF.

The V and J genes are TRBV11-2 and TRBJ2-1; 7 bases are shared with TRBD1. The CDR3 extends over 12 amino acids. Germline lookup yields CDR1 SGHAT and CDR2 FQNNGV. V shed 6 bases and J 7 bases; nucleotides not matched to a gene: 3. The CDR3 coding sequence is TGTGCCAGCAGTCAGGGGGAAAATGAGCAGTTCTTC. Translation: CASSQGENEQFF.